Listed here are 29 T cell receptor beta chains from one sample, sequenced in a study of blood T cell repertoires in COVID-19. Some clones are missing from TCRdb's copy, which holds only in-frame ones; the method was immunoSEQ multiplex PCR. The sample lists 200,000 to 250,000 clones; 88% were seen once. Sequenced sample: PBMCs or T cells enriched from blood (not recorded which). Source of these receptors: a woman aged 50 to 60 with acute COVID-19.

This clone appeared many times. The chain couples TRBV6-6 to TRBJ1-5; D is unresolved. Trimming pared 2 bases from V and 5 bases from J, leaving 13 bases between. Germline V lookup: CDR1 MNHNY, CDR2 SVGAGI (reference sequence). This CDR3 is 15 amino acids long. The CDR3 DNA is TGTGCCAGCAGTTACGAGACATATCTTCATCAGCCCCAGCATTTT. Amino acid sequence: CASSYETYLHQPQHF.

The chain recombines TRBV6-2 or TRBV6-3 with TRBJ2-1; D may be TRBD2 (6 bases). The CDR3 spans 16 residues. The V gene's germline CDR1 is MNHEY and CDR2 SVGEGT. The V gene lost 3 bases and the J gene lost 10 bases, with 22 bases spanning the gap. The CDR3 DNA sequence: TGTGCCAGCAGTTATCCGGCGGGACCCCTGGGTTTGGAGCAGTTCTTC. Translation gives CASSYPAGPLGLEQFF.

The rearrangement joins TRBV15 to TRBJ2-1, with unresolved D. This CDR3 is built from 17 residues. Between the trimmed V and J ends, which lost 10 bases and 4 bases, there was a span of 26 bases. The germline V gene has CDR1 LNHNV and CDR2 YYDKDF (reference sequence). The CDR3 DNA is TGTGCCAATAGATTGGCCGAAAGGAACGGAGTGTACAATGAGCAGTTCTTC. It codes for CANRLAERNGVYNEQFF.

This chain connects TRBV28 to TRBJ2-7; 8 bases agree with TRBD2. CDR3 length: 14 amino acids. After removal of 2 bases from V and 3 bases from J, the junction contained 3 bases not matched to a gene. Germline lookup yields CDR1 MDHEN and CDR2 SYDVKM. CDR3 nucleotides: TGTGCCAGCAGTTTAGAGACTAGCGTCTACGAGCAGTACTTC. This encodes CASSLETSVYEQYF.

This clone has a single count. The chain has TRBV7-3 and TRBJ2-2, with TRBD2 matching 7 bases. V lost 3 bases to trimming and J lost 5 bases; unmatched junction nucleotides: 6. The CDR3 runs 15 residues. Germline values: CDR1 SGHTA, CDR2 FQGTGA. The CDR3 loop is CASSFGGLVTGELFF. In DNA form, the CDR3 reads TGTGCCAGCAGCTTCGGAGGACTAGTAACCGGGGAGCTGTTTTTT.

The chain combines TRBV3-1 (or the pseudogene TRBV3-2) with TRBJ2-7; 12 bases agree with TRBD1. CDR1 LGHDT and CDR2 YNNKEL come from the germline V gene (reference sequence). V dropped 4 bases and J dropped 4; count of bases not matched to a gene: 5. This CDR3 has 15 residues. The CDR3 loop is CASSRGDRGRYEQYF. The CDR3 DNA follows: TGTGCCAGCAGCCGAGGGGACAGGGGGCGGTACGAGCAGTACTTC.

The chain combines TRBV7-9 with TRBJ1-6, with TRBD1 matching 10 bases. Losses at the gene ends were 2 bases for V and 10 bases for J; bases not matched to a gene: 5. The CDR3 contains 15 residues. Germline V gene sequence: CDR1 SEHNR, CDR2 FQNEAQ (reference sequence). DNA of the CDR3: TGTGCCAGCAGCTTACTGACAGGGGGCGAATCACCCCTCCACTTT. It translates to CASSLLTGGESPLHF.

The chain employs TRBV4-3 and TRBJ2-1; TRBD1 agrees at 7 bases. Germline-derived CDR1 and CDR2 are LGHNA and YSLEER. The V and J ends lost 6 bases and 4 bases, in that order; junction bases with no gene match: 6. This CDR3 has 14 amino acids. In DNA form, the CDR3 reads TGCGCCAGCAGTAAAGGGGGCGGATACAATGAGCAGTTCTTC. It encodes CASSKGGGYNEQFF.

The V call is TRBV6-1, the J call TRBJ2-1; unclear D gene. Germline V gene data show CDR1 as MNHNS and CDR2 as SASEGT. The CDR3 totals 15 residues. The V gene lost 1 base and the J gene lost 0 bases, with 7 bases spanning the gap. The CDR3 nucleotides are TGTGCCAGCAGTGAAGAGAGGTTCTCCTACAATGAGCAGTTCTTC. Translating gives CASSEERFSYNEQFF.

The chain links TRBV27 to TRBJ2-1; perhaps TRBD2 as D (7 bases). The CDR3 length is 12 residues. CDR1 MNHEY and CDR2 SMNVEV come from the germline V gene (reference sequence). Trimming left V 3 bases short and J 11 bases short, with 11 bases between. CDR3 loop: CASSLRGGQQFF. In DNA, the CDR3 is TGTGCCAGCAGTTTGAGGGGGGGCCAGCAGTTCTTC.

V usage is TRBV19 and J usage is TRBJ2-3; perhaps TRBD1 as D (5 bases). The CDR3 has 14 amino acids. CDR1 is LNHDA and CDR2 is SQIVND in the germline V gene (reference sequence). Trimming removed 3 bases at V and 4 bases at J, with 11 bases between. The CDR3 protein is CASSIAGYADTQYF. CDR3 DNA: TGTGCCAGTAGTATCGCAGGGTATGCAGATACGCAGTATTTT.

In DNA, the CDR3 is TGTGCCACCCTTAGCGGGAGAAGCACAGATACGCAGTATTTT. It codes for CATLSGRSTDTQYF. This sequence joins TRBV10-3 and TRBJ2-3; 9 bases are shared with TRBD2. The CDR3 is 14 residues long. Germline-derived CDR1 and CDR2 are ENHRY and SYGVKD. J gave up 0 bases and V 10 bases, and 5 bases lay outside the gene matches.

The chain joins TRBV2 to TRBJ1-2, with 9 bases matching TRBD1. V shed 8 bases, J shed 2 bases, and the junction held 6 bases outside the gene matches. Germline V gene data show CDR1 as SNHLY and CDR2 as FYNNEI. The CDR3 has 14 amino acids. CDR3 sequence reads: CASGTGLLNYGYTF. The DNA of the CDR3 is TGTGCCAGCGGGACAGGGCTTTTAAACTATGGCTACACCTTC.

The chain joins TRBV11-2 to TRBJ1-3; 7 bases line up with TRBD1. Trimming at V came to 5 bases and at J to 4 bases, leaving 8 bases not matched to a gene. CDR3 length: 15 residues. Germline V gene sequence: CDR1 SGHAT, CDR2 FQNNGV. The DNA of the CDR3 is TGTGCCAGCAGCCGACCCACGACAGGGGGAAACACCATATATTTT. It codes for CASSRPTTGGNTIYF.

This CDR3 is CASSLMQGATEAFF. The CDR3 DNA is TGTGCCAGCAGCTTAATGCAGGGGGCGACTGAAGCTTTCTTT. V gene TRBV7-3 combines with J gene TRBJ1-1, with 8 bases lining up with TRBD1. Germline values: CDR1 SGHTA, CDR2 FQGTGA. With V trimmed by 1 base and J by 5 bases, 3 bases remained unmatched. This CDR3 is built from 14 residues.

This rearrangement joins TRBV28 to TRBJ2-3; maybe TRBD1 (6 bases). V dropped 2 bases and J dropped 1 base, with 22 bases sitting between them. The CDR3 has 19 amino acids. Germline CDR1 MDHEN, CDR2 SYDVKM. The CDR3 protein is CASSLVGSGAILRTDTQYF. In nucleotides, the CDR3 is TGTGCCAGCAGTTTAGTGGGCTCAGGGGCGATCCTTCGCACAGATACGCAGTATTTT.

This sequence joins TRBV4-2 and TRBJ2-7, with 10 bases identical to TRBD2. The CDR3 consists of 15 residues. Germline-derived CDR1 and CDR2 are LGHNA and YNFKEQ. The trim removed 0 bases at V and 7 bases at J, leaving 6 bases unmatched. For the CDR3, the DNA is TGTGCCAGCAGCCAAGAACGAGCGGGAGGGCGGGAGCAGTACTTC. This gives the protein CASSQERAGGREQYF.

V is TRBV7-3 and J is TRBJ2-1; TRBD2 matches at 11 bases. The CDR3 contains 17 residues. V trimming: 2 bases; J trimming: 4 bases; junction bases outside the gene matches: 7. Germline CDR1 and CDR2: SGHTA and FQGTGA. The chain's CDR3 is CASSLSATSGIYNEQFF. In DNA form, the CDR3 reads TGTGCCAGCAGCTTATCTGCGACTAGCGGGATATACAATGAGCAGTTCTTC. The full variable domain, completed using reference TRBV7-3 and TRBJ2-1, is GAGVSQTPSNKVTEKGKYVELRCDPISGHTALYWYRQSLGQGPEFLIYFQGTGAADDSGLPNDRFFAVRPEGSVSTLKIQRTERGDSAVYLCASSLSATSGIYNEQFFGPGTRLTVL.

This rearrangement joins TRBV9 to TRBJ2-1; D gene unclear. V was pared by 1 base and J by 5 bases, with 13 bases between. Germline V gene lookup returns CDR1 SGDLS and CDR2 YYNGEE. The CDR3 consists of 15 residues. CDR3 nucleotide sequence: TGTGCCAGCAGCGTAAGTGGAGTTCCAAACAATGAGCAGTTCTTC. This encodes CASSVSGVPNNEQFF.

The J gene is TRBJ1-2, the V gene TRBV28; 7 bases fit TRBD1. In germline, CDR1 is MDHEN, CDR2 SYDVKM. This CDR3 is 16 amino acids long. V dropped 1 base and J dropped 4; count of bases not matched to a gene: 9. The CDR3 is CASSLFTFRDSYGYTF. Written as DNA, the CDR3 is TGTGCCAGCAGTTTATTCACCTTCCGGGACAGCTATGGCTACACCTTC.

V gene TRBV18 combines with J gene TRBJ2-1; 8 nucleotides line up with TRBD2. The V gene's germline CDR1 is KGHSH and CDR2 LQKENI. This CDR3 contains 16 residues. J was trimmed by 3 bases and V by 6 bases; bases with no gene match: 10. The DNA of the CDR3 is TGTGCCAGCTCTTCGGGGGGGAGTAATAGCTACAATGAGCAGTTCTTC. Amino acids: CASSSGGSNSYNEQFF.

The V and J genes are TRBV7-9 and TRBJ2-7; D is ambiguous. V gave up 4 bases and J gave up 7 bases, with 8 bases separating them. Germline CDR1 is SEHNR and CDR2 is FQNEAQ (reference sequence). The CDR3 sequence is 11 residues long. The CDR3 sequence: CASSSFEEQYF. CDR3 DNA sequence: TGTGCCAGCAGCTCCTTTGAGGAGCAGTACTTC.

The chain has TRBV4-1 and TRBJ1-1, with 9 bases matching TRBD1. Germline loops: CDR1 MGHRA, CDR2 YSYEKL. V shed 3 bases and J 5 bases; nucleotides not matched to a gene: 7. The CDR3 runs 15 residues. CDR3 sequence: CASSQKQGAWTEAFF. As DNA, the CDR3 is TGCGCCAGCAGCCAGAAACAGGGGGCCTGGACTGAAGCTTTCTTT.

A note on this clone: Other DNA sequences of this sample code for an identical CDR3. This chain uses TRBV30 with TRBJ1-1; a possible D gene is TRBD1 (5 bases). Trimming took 1 base from V and 2 from J, leaving 8 bases between them. Germline CDR1 is GTSNPN and CDR2 is SVGIG (reference sequence). The CDR3 loop spans 13 amino acids. CDR3 amino acids: CAWSGQGNTEAFF. In DNA, the CDR3 is TGTGCCTGGAGTGGCCAGGGTAACACTGAAGCTTTCTTT.

The chain links TRBV27 to TRBJ2-3; maybe TRBD1 (6 bases). Deletions cut 4 bases from V and 1 base from J, with 12 bases between. The germline gives CDR1 MNHEY, CDR2 SMNVEV (reference sequence). The CDR3 consists of 15 residues. The CDR3 is CASSSWDTRTDTQYF. The DNA of the CDR3 is TGTGCCAGCAGTTCCTGGGACACCCGCACAGATACGCAGTATTTT.

The rearrangement joins TRBV11-2 to TRBJ2-7; a weak D match, TRBD2 (6 bases). Germline V lookup: CDR1 SGHAT, CDR2 FQNNGV. The V gene lost 1 base and the J gene lost 2 bases, with 6 bases spanning the gap. The CDR3 sequence is 13 residues long. CDR3 in DNA: TGTGCCAGCAGCTTAGCGGGAGCCTACGAGCAGTACTTC. Its translation: CASSLAGAYEQYF. Full variable domain (remainder filled in from reference TRBV11-2 and TRBJ2-7): EAGVAQSPRYKIIEKRQSVAFWCNPISGHATLYWYQQILGQGPKLLIQFQNNGVVDDSQLPKDRFSAERLKGVDSTLKIQPAKLEDSAVYLCASSLAGAYEQYFGPGTRLTVT.

The chain has TRBV5-4 and TRBJ1-2; 9 positions match TRBD1. The CDR3 loop spans 14 amino acids. CDR1 SGHNT and CDR2 YYREEE come from the germline V gene (reference sequence). Unmatched junction bases numbered 8, after V lost 4 bases and J lost 7 bases. In DNA, the CDR3 is TGTGCCAGCAGCCCCGGTACAGGGGGCTTTGGCTACACCTTC. Its protein product is CASSPGTGGFGYTF.

The chain carries TRBV30 and TRBJ2-1; tentatively, D is TRBD1 or TRBD2 (6 bases each). The germline CDR1 and CDR2 sequences are GTSNPN and SVGIG (reference sequence). The CDR3 is 14 residues long. V was trimmed by 5 bases and J by 0 bases, leaving 11 bases between them. The chain's CDR3 is CAWGGHSSYNEQFF. In DNA, the CDR3 is TGTGCCTGGGGGGGGCACTCCTCCTACAATGAGCAGTTCTTC. The full variable domain, completed using reference TRBV30 and TRBJ2-1, is SQTIHQWPATLVQPVGSPLSLECTVEGTSNPNLYWYRQAAGRGLQLLFYSVGIGQISSEVPQNLSASRPQDRQFILSSKKLLLSDSGFYLCAWGGHSSYNEQFFGPGTRLTVL.

The DNA of the CDR3 is TGTGCCAGCAGCCAAATGGGACAGGGGATTACTGAAGCTTTCTTT. Encoded protein: CASSQMGQGITEAFF. The chain combines TRBV7-2 with TRBJ1-1; 10 nucleotides agree with TRBD1. The CDR3 is 15 residues long. Germline CDR1 and CDR2: SGHTA and FQGNSA. Trimming took 5 bases from V and 5 from J; bases not matched to a gene: 8.